This T cell receptor beta chain was found in a study of shared clonotypes between healthy human individuals. Findings and limits, study-wide: Rarefaction indicated that sorted-subset sequencing remained incomplete although depth was large.

The V end was cut by 4 bases, the J end by 2 bases, with 12 bases between. The CDR3 runs to 14 residues. The germline gives CDR1 SGHDT, CDR2 YYEEEE. Naive CD8 cells comprised CD45RO-negative, CCR7-positively selected cells, excluding terminally differentiated effector memory CD45RA+ cells. There were no recent acute infections or vaccinations among the donors, who were healthy HIV-negative adults. When replicate PCRs were run on sorted subsets, they used 200 ng DNA, roughly 30,000 T cell genomes. In the authors' methods: For the immunoSEQ data, sequences were junction-only without quality scores, so filtering differed. Here immunoSEQ multiplex PCR was the method, and the copy in TCRdb shows in-frame clones only, minus some. V and J calls and clone size are those listed in that table; D and trimming were worked out from the DNA. The sample lists around 560,000 clones; 85% to 95% were seen once. A single count supports this clone. Its target is not known.

This clonotype was sampled from a woman under 40 in good health. The chain carries TRBV5-6 and TRBJ2-5, with a possible D match to TRBD2 (6 bases). Sequenced: naive CD8+ T cells sorted from blood. The CDR3 DNA sequence: TGTGCCAGCAGCCCGCCTAGCGAACAAGAGACCCAGTACTTC. It is translated as CASSPPSEQETQYF.